This record looks at one TCR beta chain sequence and its context. Its target is not known. This specimen belongs to a study of T cell responses to AZD1222 COVID-19 vaccine. Study outcomes and limitations: Spike regions recognized by vaccine-associated CD4 TCRs spanned the protein, led by 160-218 and 743-854. Unmutated regions of variants are reportedly targeted by nearly half of spike-specific TCRs. Receipt of two AZD1222 doses was followed by a rise in Spike-specific TCR breadth and depth. Clonal diversity may have been underestimated, and the donors were mostly white British, with more females than males.

The CDR3 has 13 residues. V lost 3 bases and J 5 bases, leaving 8 bases between the germline ends. Germline-derived CDR1 and CDR2 are SGHTA and FQGNSA. This table comes from immunoSEQ multiplex PCR, and its TCRdb copy is limited to in-frame clones, with some not included. The sample has about 150,000 clones; 75% to 90% are singletons. The genes are TRBV7-2 and TRBJ1-5, with D unresolved. The sample here was peripheral blood, taken after recovery from COVID-19. The receptor was isolated from an adult who had recovered from COVID-19. The CDR3 region is CASSFNQDQPQHF. The CDR3 coding sequence is TGTGCCAGCAGCTTTAACCAGGATCAGCCCCAGCATTTT.